Listed below are T cell receptor beta chains from one sample, sequenced in a study of CD8 T cells in ankylosing spondylitis. Each CDR3 protein is one row after TCRdb ran MiXCR on the 5' RACE reads. The sample includes 150,000 to 200,000 distinct CDR3 sequences, roughly 18% seen only once; the top ten take around 7.6%. Sequences were obtained from blood, either unsorted or a sorted T cell fraction (not recorded which). The receptors here all came from a male donor with ankylosing spondylitis or in good health (not recorded which). Each CDR3 is given with its conserved first and last residue. Each record gives: clone size, V gene, CDR3 protein. Clone size, where shown, is once, few, many, or a class for clones that have expanded.

>.|TRBV20-1
CSADAAAGEKLFF
>.|TRBV7-9
CASSVTGLDSGELFF
>many|TRBV5-1
CASSTGTSGNEQFF
>few|TRBV12-3/TRBV12-4
CASTPGSGVGTDTQYF
>few|TRBV5-1
CATPGGDTQYF
>.|TRBV28
CASSFSGTSGRRTDTQYF
>.|TRBV18
CASSPDREGEQYF
>many|TRBV27
CASSRQGDYEQYF
>.|TRBV12-3/TRBV12-4
CTSNQGLRGDTQYF
>.|TRBV20-1
CSARAPSGVPETQYF
>.|TRBV20-1
CSAERQVLGFTDTQYF
>.|TRBV5-1
CASSSLSTGELFF
>many|TRBV27
CASSTDFSGREKQFF
>many|TRBV5-1
CASSLSGDRGNYGYTF
>.|TRBV11-2
CASSLAGESGGYTF
>.|TRBV5-6
CASSRQSGLGNVLTF
>many|TRBV6-4
CASSAVTGGTEAFF
>few|TRBV6-1
CASRPQGNTGELFF
>many|TRBV6-5
CASSSLRTDTQYF
>few|TRBV5-1
CASSLEAKSNYGYTF
>few|TRBV29-1
CSVVRGQGAYEQYF
>.|TRBV20-1
CSARAVLLGGDEQFF
>.|TRBV5-5
CASTRGRSGELFF
>.|TRBV19
CASSIWGTSNQPQHF
>.|TRBV25-1
CASTRRGDSMNTEAFF
>many|TRBV12-3/TRBV12-4
CASSRPGQAINYGYTF
>.|TRBV19
CASRDPGANVLTF
>.|TRBV29-1
CSVTSGVNTEAFF
>many|TRBV20-1
CSASRTGTYEQYF
>many|TRBV29-1
CSVGGLSTEAFF
>few|TRBV28
CASSQTRASGRYF
>many|TRBV5-1
CASSSTTYRGQKNTEAFF
>.|TRBV3-1
CASSQGFGNGYTF
>few|TRBV7-9
CASSPEQGPNYGYTF
>.|TRBV27
CASISPPKTSLSTDTQYF
>few|TRBV28
CASSLWGQGASYEQYF
>many|TRBV3-1
CASSLGPLGIQYF
>few|TRBV6-1
CASSGGTGHNNEQFF
>few|TRBV3-1
CASSQAYQETQYF
>few|TRBV5-1
CASSITGGSYEQYF
>few|TRBV20-1
CSASRTDTNEQFF
>many|TRBV27
CASSLQGAETQYF
>many|TRBV12-3/TRBV12-4
CASSLSQENQPQHF
>.|TRBV19
CASSIGGRVYNEQFF
>few|TRBV10-3
CAISAPEGNTEAFF
>many|TRBV20-1
CSARDPRTEAFF
>.|TRBV2
CAWGMDSSPLHF
>many|TRBV2
CATRQYQETQYF
>many|TRBV6-5
CASSYPKSQGLRSYNEQFF
>.|TRBV25-1
CASRGPGLINEKLFF
>.|TRBV28
CASSSAVGELFF
>once|TRBV3-1
CASSHSGAELFF
>many|TRBV5-1
CASSAGPTSNYGYTF
>many|TRBV20-1
CSARDVTDNQPQHF
>few|TRBV28
CASSSPGLTNTGELFF
>few|TRBV12-3/TRBV12-4
CASTPRGVSTDTQYF
>.|TRBV20-1
CSARQTNGYHNEQFF
>.|TRBV28
CASSSTGLGYTF